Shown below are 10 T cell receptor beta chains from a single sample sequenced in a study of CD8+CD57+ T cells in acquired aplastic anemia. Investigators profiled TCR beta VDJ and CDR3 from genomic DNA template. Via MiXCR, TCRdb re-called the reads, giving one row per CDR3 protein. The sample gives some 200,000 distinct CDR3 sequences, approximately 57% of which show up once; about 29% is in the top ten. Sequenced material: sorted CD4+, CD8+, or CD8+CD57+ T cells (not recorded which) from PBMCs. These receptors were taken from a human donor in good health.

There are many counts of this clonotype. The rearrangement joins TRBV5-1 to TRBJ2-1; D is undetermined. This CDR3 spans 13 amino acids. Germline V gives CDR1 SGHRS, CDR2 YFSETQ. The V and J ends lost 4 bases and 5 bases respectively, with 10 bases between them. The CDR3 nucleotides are TGCGCCAGCAGCGCCGACGTCGACAATGAGCAGTTCTTC. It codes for CASSADVDNEQFF.

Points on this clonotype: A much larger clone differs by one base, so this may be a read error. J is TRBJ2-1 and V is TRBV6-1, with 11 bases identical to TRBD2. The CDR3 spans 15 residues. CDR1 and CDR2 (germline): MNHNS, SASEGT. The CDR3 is CVSPATSGEHNEQFF. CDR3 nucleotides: TGTGTCAGCCCAGCGACTAGCGGGGAACACAATGAGCAGTTCTTC.

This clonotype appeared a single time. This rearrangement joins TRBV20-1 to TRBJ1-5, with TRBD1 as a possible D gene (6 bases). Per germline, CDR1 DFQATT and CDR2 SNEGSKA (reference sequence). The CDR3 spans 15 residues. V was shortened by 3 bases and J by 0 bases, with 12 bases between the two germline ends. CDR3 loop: CSASTGKNSNQPQHF. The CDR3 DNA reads TGCAGTGCTAGTACAGGGAAGAATAGCAATCAGCCCCAGCATTTT.

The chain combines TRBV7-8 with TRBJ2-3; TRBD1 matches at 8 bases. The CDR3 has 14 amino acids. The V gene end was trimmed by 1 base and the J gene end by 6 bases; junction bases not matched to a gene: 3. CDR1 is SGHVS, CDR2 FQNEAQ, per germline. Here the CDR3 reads CASSLVQGGDTQYF. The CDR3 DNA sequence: TGTGCCAGCAGCTTAGTACAGGGGGGCGATACGCAGTATTTT.

DNA of the CDR3: TGTGCCAGCAGCTTATCAGGGTACGGCTACACCTTC. Encoded protein: CASSLSGYGYTF. This chain connects TRBV7-9 to TRBJ1-2, with a weak D call TRBD1 (5 bases). The CDR3 has 12 residues. Trimming removed 2 bases at V and 8 bases at J, with 9 bases between. Germline V gene lookup returns CDR1 SEHNR and CDR2 FQNEAQ (reference sequence).

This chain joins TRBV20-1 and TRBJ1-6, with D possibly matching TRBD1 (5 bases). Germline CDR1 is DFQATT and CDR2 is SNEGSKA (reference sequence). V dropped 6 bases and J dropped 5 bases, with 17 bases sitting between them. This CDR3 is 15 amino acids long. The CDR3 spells CSAPGAGQDNSPLHF. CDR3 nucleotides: TGCAGTGCCCCTGGGGCGGGGCAGGATAATTCACCCCTCCACTTT.

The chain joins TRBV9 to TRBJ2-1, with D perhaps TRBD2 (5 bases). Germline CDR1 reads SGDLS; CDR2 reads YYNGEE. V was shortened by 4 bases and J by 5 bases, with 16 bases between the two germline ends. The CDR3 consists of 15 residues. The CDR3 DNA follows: TGTGCCAGCAGCCCTCTCCTGACTACTCACAATGAGCAGTTCTTC. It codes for CASSPLLTTHNEQFF.

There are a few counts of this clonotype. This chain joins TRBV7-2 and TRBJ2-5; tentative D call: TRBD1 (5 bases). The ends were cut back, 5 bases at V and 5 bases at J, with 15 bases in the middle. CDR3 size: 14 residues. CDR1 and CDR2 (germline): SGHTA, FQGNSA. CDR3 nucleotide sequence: TGTGCCAGCAGCGAAATGGTGGGGCTGGAGACCCAGTACTTC. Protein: CASSEMVGLETQYF.

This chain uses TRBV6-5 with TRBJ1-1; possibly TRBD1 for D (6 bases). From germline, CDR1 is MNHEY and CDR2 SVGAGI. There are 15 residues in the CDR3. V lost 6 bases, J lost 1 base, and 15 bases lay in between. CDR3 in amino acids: CASRTYREANTEAFF. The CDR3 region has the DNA TGTGCCAGCAGGACTTACAGGGAAGCGAACACTGAAGCTTTCTTT.

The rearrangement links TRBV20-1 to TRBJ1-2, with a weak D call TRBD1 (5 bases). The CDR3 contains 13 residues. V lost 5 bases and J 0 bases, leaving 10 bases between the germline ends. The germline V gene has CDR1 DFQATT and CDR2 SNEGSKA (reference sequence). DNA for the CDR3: TGCAGTGCTCACAGGCCCTCTAACTATGGCTACACCTTC. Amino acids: CSAHRPSNYGYTF.